Listed below are T cell receptor beta chains from one sample, sequenced in a study of graft-versus-host responses after intestinal transplantation. The repertoire was sequenced with immunoSEQ multiplex PCR; TCRdb's copy has only in-frame clones and lacks some. The table has about 130,000 clones, 80% to 95% seen once. No cognate antigen is known for these TCRs. The input for sequencing was unstimulated CD4+ T cells sorted from spleen or lymph node cells, taken before intestinal transplant. These receptor sequences come from a human donor who received an intestinal transplant. Both conserved end residues are part of each CDR3. The D gene is left open where the match is weak. Size values are once, few and many counts, or a class for expanded clones, and some rows have none.

CDR3 DNA	CDR3 protein	clone size	D gene	V gene	J gene
TGTGCCAGCGAAGGGAAGGGATTCTCTGGAAACACCATATATTTT	CASEGKGFSGNTIYF	NA	NA	TRBV25-1	TRBJ1-3
TGTGCCAGCACCCGGGACAGGGTAAATTCACCCCTCCACTTT	CASTRDRVNSPLHF	NA	TRBD1	TRBV4-2	TRBJ1-6
TGTGCCAGCAGCTTGGGGGGGTCCTACAATGAGCAGTTCTTC	CASSLGGSYNEQFF	few	NA	TRBV5-4	TRBJ2-1
TGTGCCAGCAGTTACGTTGGTGGGAACACTGAAGCTTTCTTT	CASSYVGGNTEAFF	few	NA	TRBV6-6	TRBJ1-1
TGCGCCAGCAGCCCTCAACCAGGGACAGATACGCAGTATTTT	CASSPQPGTDTQYF	NA	NA	TRBV5-1	TRBJ2-3
TGTGCCAGCAGTCGGACGCAGTATTTT	CASSRTQYF	NA	NA	TRBV7-2	TRBJ2-3
TGTGCCATCAGTGAAGTGACTAGTCGGAATGAGCAGTTCTTC	CAISEVTSRNEQFF	NA	NA	TRBV10-3	TRBJ2-1
TGTGCCAGCAGCTTGGGACTAGCGGGAGGGCGGGGTGAGCAGTTCTTC	CASSLGLAGGRGEQFF	NA	TRBD2	TRBV5-6	TRBJ2-1
TGTGCCAGCAGTTCCCCGACAGGGAACTCAGGAAACACCATATATTTT	CASSSPTGNSGNTIYF	NA	TRBD1	TRBV28	TRBJ1-3
TGTGCCAGCAGCTTAGGACAGGGGGATAATTCACCCCTCCACTTT	CASSLGQGDNSPLHF	NA	TRBD1	TRBV7-9	TRBJ1-6
TGTGCCAGCAGCTATGGAGTCCTCTTAGAGCAGTACTTC	CASSYGVLLEQYF	NA	NA	TRBV5-8	TRBJ2-7
TGTGCCAGCACCTCGGACAGGGTCAACTATGGCTACACCTTC	CASTSDRVNYGYTF	NA	TRBD1	TRBV28	TRBJ1-2
TGTGCCAGCAGTTACAACCCGGGACAGAGTTACAATGAGCAGTTCTTC	CASSYNPGQSYNEQFF	once	TRBD1	TRBV6-5	TRBJ2-1
TGTGCCAGCAGTTTATCTGGGGGGGGAAGCGGTAATTCACCCCTCCACTTT	CASSLSGGGSGNSPLHF	NA	NA	TRBV27	TRBJ1-6
TGCGCCAGCAGCTTGGATCCAGGGGGAATGAGGGAGACCCAGTACTTC	CASSLDPGGMRETQYF	NA	TRBD1	TRBV5-1	TRBJ2-5
TGTGCCAGCAGCTGGGAGGGCCGGGCAGAGACCCAGTACTTC	CASSWEGRAETQYF	once	TRBD2	TRBV9	TRBJ2-5
TGTGCCAGCAGCGTAGGAGGGGCGAACACTGAAGCTTTCTTT	CASSVGGANTEAFF	NA	NA	TRBV9	TRBJ1-1
TGTGCCAGCTCACCCCCGGGACTAAAGAACAACGAGCAGTACTTC	CASSPPGLKNNEQYF	NA	TRBD2	TRBV18	TRBJ2-7
TGTGCCATACTAGCGGGAGATAGGAACGAGCAGTACTTC	CAILAGDRNEQYF	NA	TRBD2	TRBV10-3	TRBJ2-7
TGTGCCAGCAGCGGAGGGTTAAATTCACCCCTCCACTTT	CASSGGLNSPLHF	NA	NA	TRBV14	TRBJ1-6